These 31 T cell receptor beta chains originate from one sample sequenced in a study of T-cell reconstitution after alpha-beta-depleted transplantation in children (dated by TCRdb to the mid-2010s). Preparation of the library involved PCR. This sample was sequenced with an Illumina HiSeq 2500. TCR library preparation used molecular barcoding, with unique molecular identifiers applied to normalize quantification of the TCRbeta repertoire. Through fastp at Q25 and MiXCR, TCRdb rebuilt clones from the public reads, retaining in-frame beta chains. Each record represents a unique CDR3 protein, reported with the most common genes and DNA among its rows. The sample table shows about 490,000 distinct CDR3 sequences, and about 10% are seen once. The ten largest make up 2% to 2.5% of the sample. The sample's treatment or condition label, decoded: allogeneic hematopoietic cell transplantation with graft depleted of TCRalphabeta T cells and CD19 B cells.

The material was PBMCs, obtained before TCRalphabeta/CD19-depleted stem cell transplant. The source of these receptors is a child aged 2 to 10 with inherited bone marrow failure, due to receive a stem cell transplant.

The chain couples TRBV12-3 or TRBV12-4 to TRBJ1-4; D is perhaps TRBD1 (6 bases). CDR3 length: 16 residues. Trimming took 5 bases from V and 7 from J, leaving 20 bases between them. This CDR3 is CASSLPWGAKGEKLFF. As DNA, the CDR3 is TGTGCCAGCAGTCTTCCTTGGGGGGCGAAGGGTGAAAAACTGTTTTTT.

At least ten counts were recorded for this clonotype. The junction departs from the called germline gene at one end, perhaps through a read error. This chain connects TRBV27 to TRBJ1-2; D is undetermined. Looked up from germline, CDR1 is MNHEY and CDR2 is SMNVEV (reference sequence). The CDR3 runs 13 residues. CDR3 DNA sequence: TGTGCCAGCAGGCCGGGGAGTAACGATGGCTACACCTTC. Its translation: CASRPGSNDGYTF.

This clonotype has at least ten counts. The rearrangement uses TRBV27 and TRBJ2-2, with D possibly called TRBD1 or TRBD2 (5 bases each). In germline, CDR1 is MNHEY, CDR2 SMNVEV (reference sequence). V was shortened by 5 bases and J by 8 bases, with 18 bases between the two germline ends. This CDR3 has 15 amino acids. The CDR3 DNA is TGTGCCAGCAGTATCCGGGACCTCACCAGGGGGGAGCTGTTTTTT. Amino acid sequence: CASSIRDLTRGELFF.

The table lists this clonotype with many counts. The CDR3 DNA is TGTGCCAGCAGGCCGAGGACTGAGTACAATGAGCAGTTCTTC. It specifies CASRPRTEYNEQFF. This chain links TRBV7-8 with TRBJ2-1; the D gene is possibly TRBD2 (5 bases). Germline V CDR1 and CDR2: SGHVS, FQNEAQ. This CDR3 is built from 14 residues. Trimming took 6 bases from V and 4 from J, leaving 13 bases between them.

This clonotype has ten or more counts. The chain joins TRBV29-1 to TRBJ2-5; TRBD1 matches at 8 bases. The V segment lost 3 bases and the J segment 5 bases; nucleotides outside the gene matches: 11. CDR3 length: 15 residues. Germline-derived CDR1 and CDR2 are SQVTM and ANQGSEA. CDR3 sequence: CSVDTLTGGGETQYF. CDR3 DNA: TGCAGCGTTGATACCCTTACAGGGGGTGGGGAGACCCAGTACTTC.

In this sample, this clonotype turned up many times. The rearrangement links TRBV5-5 to TRBJ2-7; no clear D. V shed 5 bases and J shed 3 bases, with 15 bases lying between them. Germline V gene sequence: CDR1 SGHKS, CDR2 YYEKEE (reference sequence). CDR3 length equals 14 residues. In DNA, the CDR3 is TGTGCCAGCAGTGGAGCCACAAATTACTACGAGCAGTACTTC. Translated: CASSGATNYYEQYF.

DNA for the CDR3: TGTGCCAGCAGCTTAGGACTAGCGGGAGGGCCCCTCTGGGCCAACGTCCTGACTTTC. The encoded protein is CASSLGLAGGPLWANVLTF. V usage is TRBV11-1 and J usage is TRBJ2-6; 14 bases match TRBD2. V was pared by 1 base and J by 5 bases, with 7 bases of the junction left unmatched. The V gene's germline CDR1 is SGHAT and CDR2 FQDESV (reference sequence). The CDR3 is made up of 19 amino acids.

This clonotype was seen a handful of times. The chain joins TRBV6-1 to TRBJ2-3; D gene ambiguous. V lost 5 bases and J lost 1, with 10 bases in between. This CDR3 contains 14 residues. Germline values: CDR1 MNHNS, CDR2 SASEGT. The CDR3 coding sequence is TGTGCCAGCAGTACCCGGCTGGGCACAGATACGCAGTATTTT. Amino acids: CASSTRLGTDTQYF.

This clonotype was seen at least ten times. The rearrangement joins TRBV7-2 to TRBJ2-1, with 7 bases matching TRBD2. The CDR3 spans 16 residues. J gave up 7 bases and V 2 bases, and 11 bases lay outside the gene matches. Germline V CDR1 and CDR2: SGHTA, FQGNSA. In DNA form, the CDR3 reads TGTGCCAGCAGCTTACCTTTCACGGGGGAGGGGAATGAGCAGTTCTTC. This sequence encodes CASSLPFTGEGNEQFF.

This chain uses TRBV24-1 with TRBJ2-1; D is ambiguous. This CDR3 has 12 residues. V lost 8 bases to trimming and J lost 4 bases, with 8 bases between them. Germline CDR1 is KGHDR and CDR2 is SFDVKD. CDR3 sequence reads: CATTDVYNEQFF. For the CDR3, the DNA is TGTGCCACCACGGACGTATACAATGAGCAGTTCTTC.

On this clonotype itself: This may be a read error, as it is one base from a much larger clone. The genes are TRBV27 and TRBJ2-7, with TRBD1 as a possible D gene (6 bases). The CDR3 is made up of 15 amino acids. CDR1 is MNHEY and CDR2 is SMNVEV in the germline V gene (reference sequence). The CDR3 loop is CDSSLSLGTLGEQYF. As DNA, the CDR3 is TGTGACAGCAGTTTATCACTAGGGACATTAGGCGAGCAGTACTTC.

This clonotype was detected many times. The chain has TRBV29-1 and TRBJ2-5; 9 positions match TRBD2. Germline CDR1 and CDR2: SQVTM and ANQGSEA. V lost 5 bases and J lost 5; bases outside the gene matches: 12. The CDR3 length is 15 residues. The CDR3 here is CSVSGGGGDMETQYF. The CDR3 coding sequence is TGCAGCGTTAGTGGCGGCGGGGGGGATATGGAGACCCAGTACTTC.

This clonotype came up many times. The V gene is TRBV5-6, the J gene TRBJ2-7; D ambiguous. The CDR3 is made up of 12 amino acids. Germline lookup yields CDR1 SGHDT and CDR2 YYEEEE. V lost 1 base and J 4 bases, leaving 6 bases between the germline ends. CDR3 sequence: CASSLSVYEQYF. In nucleotides, the CDR3 is TGTGCCAGCAGCTTGAGTGTTTACGAGCAGTACTTC.

There are a few counts of this clonotype. The V gene is TRBV20-1, the J gene TRBJ2-1; D unclear. Germline loops: CDR1 DFQATT, CDR2 SNEGSKA (reference sequence). Trimming pared 1 base from V and 8 bases from J, leaving 12 bases between. This CDR3 contains 13 residues. CDR3 nucleotide sequence: TGCAGTGCTAGAGCCCTGCCCCCATATGAGCAGTTCTTC. Translated, it gives CSARALPPYEQFF.

This clonotype has ten or more counts. The rearrangement joins TRBV29-1 to TRBJ1-2, with D possibly matching TRBD1 (5 bases). There are 15 residues in the CDR3. V was trimmed by 3 bases and J by 3 bases, leaving 17 bases between them. In germline, CDR1 is SQVTM, CDR2 ANQGSEA. CDR3 protein: CSVEYSSRDDYGYTF. The CDR3 DNA reads TGCAGCGTTGAGTATTCGAGCAGGGATGACTATGGCTACACCTTC.

This clonotype has more than one count but fewer than ten. This chain uses TRBV29-1 with TRBJ2-5, with D possibly being TRBD1 (5 bases). V was cut by 6 bases and J by 7 bases, with 15 bases left in between. CDR3 length: 12 amino acids. The germline gives CDR1 SQVTM, CDR2 ANQGSEA. As DNA, the CDR3 is TGCAGCGTCCTGGTAGGGGCAGGGACCCAGTACTTC. This encodes CSVLVGAGTQYF.

This clonotype was recorded at least ten times. V gene TRBV6-2 or TRBV6-3 combines with J gene TRBJ2-1; D is perhaps TRBD1 (6 bases). V was pared by 2 bases and J by 3 bases, with 14 bases between. This CDR3 has 16 residues. CDR1 and CDR2 from the germline V gene are MNHEY and SVGEGT. The CDR3 nucleotides read TGTGCCAGCAGTTACAGAACGGCCAGGGGCTACAATGAGCAGTTCTTC. It encodes CASSYRTARGYNEQFF.

Ten or more counts support this clonotype. The V call is TRBV5-1, the J call TRBJ2-1; no clear D gene. CDR3 length: 13 residues. With 0 bases removed from V and 5 bases from J, the gap between germline ends came to 6 bases. From germline, CDR1 is SGHRS and CDR2 YFSETQ. CDR3 amino acids: CASSLGSHNEQFF. DNA of the CDR3: TGCGCCAGCAGCTTGGGTTCGCACAATGAGCAGTTCTTC.

At least ten counts were recorded for this clonotype. The J gene is TRBJ2-5, the V gene TRBV6-1, with D maybe TRBD2 (6 bases). The CDR3 loop spans 13 amino acids. Germline CDR1 reads MNHNS; CDR2 reads SASEGT. The germline V and J ends were trimmed by 5 bases and 5 bases, with 12 bases remaining between them. This CDR3 is CASSNSGGETQYF. CDR3 nucleotides: TGTGCCAGCAGTAATAGCGGAGGGGAGACCCAGTACTTC.

This clonotype appeared many times. This chain uses TRBV29-1 with TRBJ2-1, with 14 bases fitting TRBD2. J was trimmed by 9 bases and V by 6 bases; bases with no gene match: 4. This CDR3 spans 13 amino acids. The germline V gene has CDR1 SQVTM and CDR2 ANQGSEA. In nucleotides, the CDR3 is TGCAGCGTCGGACTAGCGGGAGGAAGTGAGCAGTTCTTC. It yields the protein CSVGLAGGSEQFF.

This clonotype appeared many times. The V and J genes are TRBV6-2 or TRBV6-3 and TRBJ2-2; maybe TRBD2 (5 bases). Trimming shortened V by 2 bases and J by 13 bases, and 11 bases separated the two germline ends. This CDR3 contains 12 residues. CDR1 is MNHEY and CDR2 is SVGEGT in the germline V gene. The CDR3 is CASSYVYGGLFF. The CDR3 bases are TGTGCCAGCAGTTACGTTTATGGAGGGCTGTTTTTT.

Many counts were recorded for this clonotype. The chain links TRBV9 to TRBJ2-5; 8 bases match TRBD1. This CDR3 is 16 amino acids long. Germline V lookup: CDR1 SGDLS, CDR2 YYNGEE. With 0 bases clipped from V and 0 bases from J, the junction kept 4 bases outside the gene matches. The DNA for the CDR3 is TGTGCCAGCAGCGTAGAGGGGACAGGCTACCAAGAGACCCAGTACTTC. Its translation: CASSVEGTGYQETQYF.

In its sample, this clonotype was seen many times. The chain combines TRBV19 with TRBJ2-1; 7 bases align to TRBD1. CDR1 is LNHDA and CDR2 is SQIVND in the germline V gene (reference sequence). The CDR3 totals 14 residues. The V segment lost 1 base and the J segment 7 bases; nucleotides outside the gene matches: 4. CDR3 nucleotides: TGTGCCAGTAGTATAGGGCCCAGGGGGAATGAGCAGTTCTTC. The encoded protein is CASSIGPRGNEQFF.

Of note for this clonotype: A much larger clone lies a single base off, so this may be a read error. CDR3 nucleotides: TGTGCCAGCAGCGTAGGGGTTAGCTCCTGCAATGAGCAGTTCTTC. This translates into CASSVGVSSCNEQFF. The V and J genes are TRBV9 and TRBJ2-1; D call uncertain. The CDR3 length is 15 residues. Germline CDR1 is SGDLS and CDR2 is YYNGEE.

The table lists this clonotype with a few counts. V gene TRBV20-1 combines with J gene TRBJ2-7; D ambiguous. Germline CDR1 and CDR2: DFQATT and SNEGSKA (reference sequence). The CDR3 has 14 residues. V shed 5 bases and J shed 3 bases, with 17 bases lying between them. Here the CDR3 reads CSAEARHHYYEQYF. CDR3 in DNA: TGCAGTGCTGAGGCTAGGCACCATTACTACGAGCAGTACTTC.

This clonotype showed up many times. The chain has TRBV5-1 and TRBJ2-7, with TRBD1 matching over 8 bases. The V and J ends lost 1 base and 5 bases, in that order; junction bases with no gene match: 5. This CDR3 has 14 residues. Germline V CDR1 and CDR2: SGHRS, YFSETQ. CDR3 residues: CASSLQGAGDEQYF. CDR3 nucleotide sequence: TGCGCCAGCAGCTTGCAGGGGGCTGGGGACGAGCAGTACTTC. Filled out from reference TRBV5-1 and TRBJ2-7, the complete variable domain reads KAGVTQTPRYLIKTRGQQVTLSCSPISGHRSVSWYQQTPGQGLQFLFEYFSETQRNKGNFPGRFSGRQFSNSRSEMNVSTLELGDSALYLCASSLQGAGDEQYFGPGTRLTVT.

This clonotype came up many times. The chain is built from TRBV7-2 and TRBJ2-3; D is ambiguous. CDR1 SGHTA and CDR2 FQGNSA come from the germline V gene. This CDR3 contains 15 residues. The ends were cut back, 2 bases at V and 2 bases at J, with 11 bases in the middle. The CDR3 region is CASSLTGRNTDTQYF. CDR3 nucleotide sequence: TGTGCCAGCAGCTTAACCGGCAGAAACACAGATACGCAGTATTTT.

This clonotype was counted only a few times. The rearrangement uses TRBV28 and TRBJ2-1; tentative D call: TRBD2 (5 bases). The V and J ends lost 4 bases and 3 bases respectively, with 13 bases between them. Germline CDR1 reads MDHEN; CDR2 reads SYDVKM. The CDR3 is made up of 15 amino acids. The CDR3 coding sequence is TGTGCCAGCAGTTCGGCGGACTGGAGCTACAATGAGCAGTTCTTC. This sequence encodes CASSSADWSYNEQFF.

Comment on this clonotype: A much bigger clone sits one base away, suggesting this may be a read error. The genes are TRBV27 and TRBJ1-4, with TRBD1 matching 7 bases. CDR1 MNHEY and CDR2 SMNVEV come from the germline V gene (reference sequence). CDR3 length: 13 residues. CDR3 sequence: CANRTGQNEKPFF. The CDR3 bases are TGTGCCAACCGGACAGGACAAAATGAAAAACCGTTTTTT.

The sample holds a few counts of this clonotype. The rearrangement joins TRBV3-1 to TRBJ2-7, with D possibly being TRBD2 (5 bases). Trimming cost V 2 bases and J 4 bases, with 9 bases left between them. This CDR3 contains 13 residues. Germline V gene sequence: CDR1 LGHDT, CDR2 YNNKEL (reference sequence). For the CDR3, the DNA is TGTGCCAGCAGCCAATGGAGGAATTACGAGCAGTACTTC. Its protein is CASSQWRNYEQYF.

This clonotype came up many times. The V and J genes are TRBV20-1 and TRBJ2-5; a weak D match, TRBD2 (6 bases). The CDR3 is 12 amino acids. Germline lookup yields CDR1 DFQATT and CDR2 SNEGSKA (reference sequence). DNA of the CDR3: TGCAATGCGGGGCGGATCCAAGAGACCCAGTACTTC. It translates to CNAGRIQETQYF.